Detailed here is one T cell receptor beta chain. Assay: immunoSEQ multiplex PCR; the TCRdb copy retains only in-frame clones and omits some. The sample shows about 300,000 clones, around nine tenths of them seen only once. Membership in each cohort depended on participant-reported clinical history. This record belongs to a study of blood T cell repertoires in COVID-19. In the study overall: Acute-phase and convalescent COVID-19 samples originated in the United States, Italy and Spain.

The source of this sequence is a woman aged 40 to 49 who had recovered from COVID-19. Material for sequencing was PBMCs or T cells enriched from blood (not recorded which).

In DNA form, the CDR3 reads TGTGCCAGCAGCCTACTTGGTGAAAAACTGTTTTTT. Protein product: CASSLLGEKLFF. V gene TRBV11-2 combines with J gene TRBJ1-4; no clear D gene. This CDR3 has 12 amino acids. V lost 5 bases, J lost 7 bases, and 8 bases lay in between. CDR1 is SGHAT, CDR2 FQNNGV, per germline.